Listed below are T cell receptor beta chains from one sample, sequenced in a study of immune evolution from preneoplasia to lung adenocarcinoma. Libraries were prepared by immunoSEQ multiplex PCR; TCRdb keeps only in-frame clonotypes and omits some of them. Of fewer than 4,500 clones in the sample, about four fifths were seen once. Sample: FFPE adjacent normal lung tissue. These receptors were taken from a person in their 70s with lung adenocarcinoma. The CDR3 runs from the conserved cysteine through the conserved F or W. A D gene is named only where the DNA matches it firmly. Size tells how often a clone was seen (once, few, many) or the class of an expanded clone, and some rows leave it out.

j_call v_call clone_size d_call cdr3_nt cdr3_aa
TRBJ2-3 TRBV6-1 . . TGTGCCAGCTCCTCGGGGGCCGACACAGATACGCAGTATTTT CASSSGADTDTQYF
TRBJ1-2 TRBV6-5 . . TGTGCCAGCAGTAAGCAACAGCAGAACTATGGCTACACCTTC CASSKQQQNYGYTF
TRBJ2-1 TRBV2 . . TGTGCCAGCAGTGAAGATGTGGGTAGGAGCTCCTACAATGAGCAGTTCTTC CASSEDVGRSSYNEQFF
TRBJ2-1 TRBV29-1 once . TGCAGCGTTACCCTGGGTGCAACCTACAATGAGCAGTTCTTC CSVTLGATYNEQFF
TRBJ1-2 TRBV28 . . TGTGCCAGCAGTAACGAACAGGTATATGGCTACACCTTC CASSNEQVYGYTF
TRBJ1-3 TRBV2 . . TGTGCCAGCAGAACAGGGAACACCATATATTTT CASRTGNTIYF
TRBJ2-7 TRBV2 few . TGTGCCAGCAGTGAGTACTTAGTGGGGGGCCTACGCTACGAGCAGTACTTC CASSEYLVGGLRYEQYF
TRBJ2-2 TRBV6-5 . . TGTGCCAGCAGGGGGGAGGAAAACACCGGGGAGCTGTTTTTT CASRGEENTGELFF
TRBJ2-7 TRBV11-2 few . TGTGCCAGCAGCTTAGGTTCCGGGAACATCTACGAGCAGTACTTC CASSLGSGNIYEQYF
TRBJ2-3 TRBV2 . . TGTGCCAGCAGCCAAGACGGACACGGGGATACGCAGTATTTT CASSQDGHGDTQYF
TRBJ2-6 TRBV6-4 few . TGTGCCAGCAGTGACAGGGAAGGGGCCAACGTCCTGACTTTC CASSDREGANVLTF
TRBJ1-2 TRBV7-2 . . TGTGCCAGCAGCCCTCTCTACACCTTC CASSPLYTF
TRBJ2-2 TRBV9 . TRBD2 TGTGCCAGCAGCCCCCTTGGGGGGGCCGGGGAGCTGTTTTTT CASSPLGGAGELFF
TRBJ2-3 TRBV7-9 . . TGTGCCAGCAGCTTTCTTCTGGACAGAGATACGCAGTATTTT CASSFLLDRDTQYF
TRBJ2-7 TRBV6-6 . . TGTGCCAGCAGCCTTTGGACCTTAGACTCCTACGAGCAGTACTTC CASSLWTLDSYEQYF
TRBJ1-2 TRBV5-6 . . TGTGCCAGCAGCTTGGTCAATAGGGGCTACACCTTC CASSLVNRGYTF
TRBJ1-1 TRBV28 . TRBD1 TGTGCCAGCAGTTCCCCAACAGGGGCCACTGAAGCTTTCTTT CASSSPTGATEAFF
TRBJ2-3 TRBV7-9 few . TGTGCCAGCAGCTTAGCCCTCAGGTCAGATACGCAGTATTTT CASSLALRSDTQYF
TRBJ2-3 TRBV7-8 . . TGTGCCAGCAGCTTAGCGATGGGGGAAACAGATACGCAGTATTTT CASSLAMGETDTQYF
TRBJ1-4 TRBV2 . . TGTGCCAGCAGTGAAATAGACATTGCAACTAATGAAAAACTGTTTTTT CASSEIDIATNEKLFF
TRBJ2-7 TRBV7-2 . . TGTGCCAGCAGCTTCTACGGGGACGAGCAGTACTTC CASSFYGDEQYF
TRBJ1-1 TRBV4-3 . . TGCGCCAGCAGCCCACAACTTGGCGTTTTTAGGAACACTGAAGCTTTCTTT CASSPQLGVFRNTEAFF
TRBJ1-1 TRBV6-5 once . TGTGCCAGCAGTTACGGGGGTTCGAACACTGAAGCTTTCTTT CASSYGGSNTEAFF
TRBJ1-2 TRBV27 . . TGTGCCAGCACCGATGGGAGTTATGGCTACACCTTC CASTDGSYGYTF
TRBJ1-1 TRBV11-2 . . TGTGCCAGCAGCCATACGGGGGGACTGCGAACTGAAGCTTTCTTT CASSHTGGLRTEAFF
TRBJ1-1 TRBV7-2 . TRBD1 TGTGCCAGCAGCCGGACGACAGGGCGCACTGAAGCTTTCTTT CASSRTTGRTEAFF
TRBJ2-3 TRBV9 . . TGTGCCAGCAGCGTAGGAGGGGCCGGCACAGATACGCAGTATTTT CASSVGGAGTDTQYF
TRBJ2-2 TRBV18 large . TGTGCCAGCTCACCCAACACCGGGGAGCTGTTTTTT CASSPNTGELFF
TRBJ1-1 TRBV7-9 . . TGTGCCAGCAGCTTGAAAGAAAACACTGAAGCTTTCTTT CASSLKENTEAFF
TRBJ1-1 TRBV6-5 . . TGTGCCAGCAGTTACTCGTACCCGGGAGACACTGAAGCTTTCTTT CASSYSYPGDTEAFF
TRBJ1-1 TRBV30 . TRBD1 TGTGCCTGGAACTCCCTATCCCAGGGGACAGGATGGGCGAACACTGAAGCTTTCTTT CAWNSLSQGTGWANTEAFF
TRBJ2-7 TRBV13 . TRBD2 TGTGCCAGCAGCCCTTTGGGCGGGAGGGCCGACGAGCAGTACTTC CASSPLGGRADEQYF
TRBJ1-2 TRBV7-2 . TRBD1 TGTGCCAGCAGCCCTCGGACAGGGAACTATGGCTACACCTTC CASSPRTGNYGYTF
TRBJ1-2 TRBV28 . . TGTGCCAGCAGCCGACAGGATGGCTACACCTTC CASSRQDGYTF
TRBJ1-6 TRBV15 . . TGTGCCACCAGTAGTGGTAATAATTCACCCCTCCACTTT CATSSGNNSPLHF
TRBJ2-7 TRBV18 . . TGTGCCAGCTCACCAGGGAAGGGACGGGAGCAGTACTTC CASSPGKGREQYF
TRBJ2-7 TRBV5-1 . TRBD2 TGCGCCAGCAGCTTGTTGGGACTAGCGGAAACCTACGAGCAGTACTTC CASSLLGLAETYEQYF
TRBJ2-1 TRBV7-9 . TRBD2 TGTGCCAGCAGCCAAACGTTAGCGGGACTCTACAATGAGCAGTTCTTC CASSQTLAGLYNEQFF
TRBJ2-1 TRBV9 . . TGTGCCAGCAGCGTAGAAGGGTCGAACAATGAGCAGTTCTTC CASSVEGSNNEQFF
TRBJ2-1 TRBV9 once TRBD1 TGTGCCAGCAGCGTAGGGGGGACAGGGATCAATGAGCAGTTCTTC CASSVGGTGINEQFF
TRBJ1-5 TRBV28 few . TGTGCCAGCAGTTTATCCCAACCTCGGACAGACTATAGCAATCAGCCCCAGCATTTT CASSLSQPRTDYSNQPQHF
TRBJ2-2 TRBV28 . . TGTGCCAGCAGGACCCTCACCGGGGAGCTGTTTTTT CASRTLTGELFF
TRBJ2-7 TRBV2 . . TGTGCCAGCAGTGAATGGACTTCCTACGAGCAGTACTTC CASSEWTSYEQYF
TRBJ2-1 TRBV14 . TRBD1 TGTGCCAGCAGTCAACAGGGGCTTGAGCAGTTCTTC CASSQQGLEQFF
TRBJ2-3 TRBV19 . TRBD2 TGTGCCAGTAAGCATAGCGGGACTAGCACAGATACGCAGTATTTT CASKHSGTSTDTQYF
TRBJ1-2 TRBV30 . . TGTGCCTGGAGTGAGGGCAGGGAGGAAGGGGGCTACACCTTC CAWSEGREEGGYTF
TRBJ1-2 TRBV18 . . TGTGCCAGCTCACCCTCACGGGACTATGGCTACACCTTC CASSPSRDYGYTF
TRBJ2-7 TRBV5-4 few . TGTGCCAGCAGCTTGGGGAGGGACAGCTCCTACGAGCAGTACTTC CASSLGRDSSYEQYF